What follows are 11 T cell receptor beta chains derived from one specimen sequenced in a study of control samples from healthy donors and cancer patients. Sequenced by immunoSEQ multiplex PCR; TCRdb stores in-frame clones only, minus some. The repertoire holds 400,000 to 500,000 clones, 90% seen once, with 6% to 7% in the top ten. The sequenced sample consisted of PBMCs. These receptors were collected from a middle-aged man with head and neck cancer.

The gene calls are TRBV11-2 and TRBJ2-3; D might be TRBD2 (5 bases). CDR1 SGHAT and CDR2 FQNNGV come from the germline V gene. There are 15 residues in the CDR3. Trimming stripped 7 bases from V and 1 base from J, with 15 bases between. The CDR3 is CASTKSGTRTDTQYF. The CDR3 DNA follows: TGTGCCAGCACCAAGAGCGGAACTCGCACAGATACGCAGTATTTT.

This clone appeared a few times. The chain employs TRBV4-2 and TRBJ2-6; 8 positions agree with TRBD2. Germline lookup yields CDR1 LGHNA and CDR2 YNFKEQ. There are 18 residues in the CDR3. V was clipped by 4 bases and J by 1 base; unmatched bases: 9. CDR3 sequence (DNA): TGTGCCAGCAGCCCCAGATGGAGCGGGAGATCTGGGGCCAACGTCCTGACTTTC. Its translation is CASSPRWSGRSGANVLTF.

This rearrangement joins TRBV25-1 to TRBJ1-3, with no clear D. The V gene lost 3 bases and the J gene lost 2 bases, with 11 bases spanning the gap. This CDR3 region has 15 residues. CDR1 MGHDK and CDR2 SYGVNS come from the germline V gene. The CDR3 loop is CASSDRPGAGNTIYF. The CDR3 DNA is TGTGCCAGCAGTGACCGCCCCGGGGCTGGAAACACCATATATTTT. Combining the CDR3 with reference TRBV25-1 and TRBJ1-3 gives the whole variable domain EADIYQTPRYLVIGTGKKITLECSQTMGHDKMYWYQQDPGMELHLIHYSYGVNSTEKGDLSSESTVSRIRTEHFPLTLESARPSHTSQYLCASSDRPGAGNTIYFGEGSWLTVV.

The gene calls are TRBV10-3 and TRBJ1-1; D call uncertain. Germline V lookup: CDR1 ENHRY, CDR2 SYGVKD. The CDR3 totals 13 residues. Trimming stripped 8 bases from V and 1 base from J, with 11 bases between. CDR3 protein: CAIEAEGNTEAFF. CDR3 coding DNA: TGTGCCATCGAAGCGGAGGGGAACACTGAAGCTTTCTTT.

This clone was seen a few times. The chain has TRBV3-1 (or the pseudogene TRBV3-2) and TRBJ2-5, with D perhaps TRBD2 (6 bases). V was cut by 3 bases and J by 5 bases, with 22 bases left in between. This CDR3 is built from 17 residues. Germline V gene sequence: CDR1 LGHDT, CDR2 YNNKEL (reference sequence). The CDR3 loop reads CASSHLPGTHLWETQYF. CDR3 nucleotide sequence: TGTGCCAGCAGCCACCTACCGGGGACTCACTTATGGGAGACCCAGTACTTC.

The chain carries TRBV7-3 and TRBJ2-2; possible D gene TRBD2, 6 bases. Germline V gene lookup returns CDR1 SGHTA and CDR2 FQGTGA. CDR3 length: 14 amino acids. Trimming removed 5 bases at V and 2 bases at J, with 9 bases between. CDR3 sequence: CASSPGTNTGELFF. CDR3 in DNA: TGTGCCAGCAGCCCCGGGACTAACACCGGGGAGCTGTTTTTT.

The rearrangement uses TRBV7-9 and TRBJ1-2, with D possibly matching TRBD1 (5 bases). The V end lost 4 bases, the J end lost 8 bases, and 20 bases lay between the germline ends. This CDR3 region has 15 residues. Germline loops: CDR1 SEHNR, CDR2 FQNEAQ (reference sequence). In DNA form, the CDR3 reads TGTGCCAGCAGCTGGGCCTCGGGGCCTACGAGAGGCTACACCTTC. It yields the protein CASSWASGPTRGYTF.

The chain employs TRBV7-8 and TRBJ1-1, with D unclear. CDR1 and CDR2 from the germline V gene are SGHVS and FQNEAQ. The CDR3 loop spans 13 amino acids. The germline V and J ends were trimmed by 5 bases and 0 bases, with 7 bases remaining between them. CDR3 sequence: CASSMTMNTEAFF. CDR3 nucleotide sequence: TGTGCCAGCAGCATGACTATGAACACTGAAGCTTTCTTT.

This clone has a handful of counts. The same CDR3 is also encoded by other DNA sequences in this sample. The CDR3 DNA follows: TGTGCCAGCAGCTTATTAGGGGGGGCGGGGTACGAGCAGTACTTC. The encoded protein is CASSLLGGAGYEQYF. V and J are TRBV11-2 and TRBJ2-7, with D possibly TRBD2 on 7 matching bases. CDR1 is SGHAT and CDR2 is FQNNGV in the germline V gene. The CDR3 runs 15 residues. V was trimmed by 2 bases and J by 4 bases, leaving 15 bases between them.

This chain joins TRBV6-5 and TRBJ1-2; 12 bases agree with TRBD1. The CDR3 is made up of 15 amino acids. V was clipped by 5 bases and J by 8 bases; unmatched bases: 9. CDR1 is MNHEY and CDR2 is SVGAGI in the germline V gene. The CDR3 DNA sequence: TGTGCCAGCAGTCCCGGGACAGGGGGCTTCGGGGGCTACACCTTC. It is translated as CASSPGTGGFGGYTF.

The chain employs TRBV7-2 and TRBJ1-4, with TRBD1 as a possible D gene (6 bases). Trimming stripped 5 bases from V and 0 bases from J, with 13 bases between. This CDR3 contains 16 residues. The germline gives CDR1 SGHTA, CDR2 FQGNSA. The CDR3 DNA reads as TGTGCCAGCAGCACCGAGGGGGGGCCAACTAATGAAAAACTGTTTTTT. Residues: CASSTEGGPTNEKLFF.